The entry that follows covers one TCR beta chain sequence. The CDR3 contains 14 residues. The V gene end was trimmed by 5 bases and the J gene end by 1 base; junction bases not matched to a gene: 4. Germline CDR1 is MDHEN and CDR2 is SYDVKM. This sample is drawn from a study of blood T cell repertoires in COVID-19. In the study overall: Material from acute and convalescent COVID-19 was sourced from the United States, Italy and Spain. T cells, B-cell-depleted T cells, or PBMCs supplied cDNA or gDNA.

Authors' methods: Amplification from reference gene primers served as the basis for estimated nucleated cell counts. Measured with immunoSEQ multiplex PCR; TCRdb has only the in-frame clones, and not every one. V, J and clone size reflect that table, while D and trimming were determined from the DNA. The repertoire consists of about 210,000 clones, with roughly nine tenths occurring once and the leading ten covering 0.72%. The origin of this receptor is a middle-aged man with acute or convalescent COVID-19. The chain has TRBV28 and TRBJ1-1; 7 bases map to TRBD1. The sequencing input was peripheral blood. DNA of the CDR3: TGTGCCAGCAGTGGGACAGTTCGGAACACTGAAGCTTTCTTT. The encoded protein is CASSGTVRNTEAFF.